These T cell receptor beta chains were read from a single sample in a study of blood T cell repertoires in COVID-19. Only in-frame clones appear in the TCRdb table, and some are missing; sequencing was by immunoSEQ multiplex PCR. The data show fewer than 200,000 clones, just over 85% seen once. Sequencing was performed on PBMCs or T cells enriched from blood (not recorded which). The receptors shown here come from a woman aged 18-35 years who had recovered from COVID-19. Both conserved end residues are part of each CDR3. Where a row states a size, it is once, few, many or the class of an expanded clone; other rows omit it.

size: -
length: 15
V: TRBV6-2/TRBV6-3
CDR3: CASSYGGGAGNEQFF

size: -
length: 14
V: TRBV27
CDR3: CASSLDRGRYEQYF

size: -
length: 14
V: TRBV30
CDR3: CAWTTWENRGEQYF

size: -
length: 12
V: TRBV28
CDR3: CASRAPARELFF

size: -
length: 18
V: TRBV27
CDR3: CASSLTHGTGGRVYGYTF

size: -
length: 13
V: TRBV4-3
CDR3: CASSQTFTGELFF

size: -
length: 17
V: TRBV28
CDR3: CASSFALGTQSYNEQFF

size: -
length: 12
V: TRBV28
CDR3: CASSRGTYEQYF

size: -
length: 15
V: TRBV9
CDR3: CASSAGLSMNTEAFF

size: once
length: 19
V: TRBV30
CDR3: CAWRTRRGDRGRRNTEAFF

size: -
length: 15
V: TRBV27
CDR3: CASSLVAGGRGEQFF

size: -
length: 15
V: TRBV18
CDR3: CASSGEQGASLEAFF

size: -
length: 15
V: TRBV28
CDR3: CASSLGVDRVTEAFF